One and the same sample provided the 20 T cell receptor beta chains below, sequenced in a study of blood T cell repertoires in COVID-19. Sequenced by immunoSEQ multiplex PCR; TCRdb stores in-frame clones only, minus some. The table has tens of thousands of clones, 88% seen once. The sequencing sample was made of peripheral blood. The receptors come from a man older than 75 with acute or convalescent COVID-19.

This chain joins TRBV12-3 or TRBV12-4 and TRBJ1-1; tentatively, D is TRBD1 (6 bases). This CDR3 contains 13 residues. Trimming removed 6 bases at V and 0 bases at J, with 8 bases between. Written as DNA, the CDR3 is TGTGCCAGCAGACGGACAGTGAACACTGAAGCTTTCTTT. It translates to CASRRTVNTEAFF.

The CDR3 here is CASSPPVQGNTEAFF. The CDR3 region has the DNA TGTGCCAGCTCACCACCGGTACAGGGGAACACTGAAGCTTTCTTT. The chain carries TRBV18 and TRBJ1-1; weak D call: TRBD1 (6 bases). Germline V gene lookup returns CDR1 KGHSH and CDR2 LQKENI. The ends were cut back, 0 bases at V and 1 base at J, with 9 bases in the middle. This CDR3 is built from 15 residues.

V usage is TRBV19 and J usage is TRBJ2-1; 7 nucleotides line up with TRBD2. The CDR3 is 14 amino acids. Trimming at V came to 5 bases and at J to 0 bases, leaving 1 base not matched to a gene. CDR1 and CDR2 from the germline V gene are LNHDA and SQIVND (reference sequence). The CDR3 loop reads CASSSGGSYNEQFF. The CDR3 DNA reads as TGTGCCAGTAGTTCGGGGGGCTCCTACAATGAGCAGTTCTTC.

Written as DNA, the CDR3 is TGTGCCAGCAGTGGCGGAGCGGGAGGGATTACCTACGAGCAGTACTTC. As protein: CASSGGAGGITYEQYF. V usage is TRBV25-1 and J usage is TRBJ2-7; TRBD2 aligns across 10 bases. This CDR3 comprises 16 residues. V lost 4 bases, J lost 2 bases, and 8 bases stayed unmatched. In germline, CDR1 is MGHDK, CDR2 SYGVNS.

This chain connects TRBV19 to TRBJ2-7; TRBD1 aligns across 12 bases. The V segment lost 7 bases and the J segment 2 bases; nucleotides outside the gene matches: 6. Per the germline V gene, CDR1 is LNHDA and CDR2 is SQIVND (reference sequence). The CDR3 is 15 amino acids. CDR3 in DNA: TGTGCCAGTACCCGAGGGACAGGGGGCACCTACGAGCAGTACTTC. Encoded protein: CASTRGTGGTYEQYF.

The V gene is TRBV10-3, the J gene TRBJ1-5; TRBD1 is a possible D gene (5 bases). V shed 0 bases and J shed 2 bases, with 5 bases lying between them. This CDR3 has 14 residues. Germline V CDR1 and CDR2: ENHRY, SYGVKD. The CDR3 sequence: CAISESGGNQPQHF. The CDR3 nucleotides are TGTGCCATCAGTGAGTCAGGGGGCAATCAGCCCCAGCATTTT.

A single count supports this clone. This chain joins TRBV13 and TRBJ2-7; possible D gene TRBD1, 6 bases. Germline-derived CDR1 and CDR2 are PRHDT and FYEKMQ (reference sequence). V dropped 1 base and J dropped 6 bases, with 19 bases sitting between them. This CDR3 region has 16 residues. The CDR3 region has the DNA TGTGCCAGCAGCTTAGCCGCAGGGGTTTCCCTCGGCGAGCAGTACTTC. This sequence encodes CASSLAAGVSLGEQYF.

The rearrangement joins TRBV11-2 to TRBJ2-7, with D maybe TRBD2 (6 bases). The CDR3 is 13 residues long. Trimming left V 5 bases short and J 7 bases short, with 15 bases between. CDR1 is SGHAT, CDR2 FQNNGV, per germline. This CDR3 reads CASSPGVIVEQYF. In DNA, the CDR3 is TGTGCCAGCAGCCCGGGGGTCATCGTGGAGCAGTACTTC.

The CDR3 sequence: CASSQDRLWETGVPNNYGYTF. In nucleotides, the CDR3 is TGTGCCAGCAGCCAAGATCGATTGTGGGAGACAGGGGTTCCAAATAACTATGGCTACACCTTC. V gene TRBV3-1 (or the pseudogene TRBV3-2) combines with J gene TRBJ1-2; 8 bases map to TRBD1. The CDR3 is 21 residues long. Looked up from germline, CDR1 is LGHDT and CDR2 is YNNKEL (reference sequence). With V trimmed by 0 bases and J by 1 base, 19 bases remained unmatched.

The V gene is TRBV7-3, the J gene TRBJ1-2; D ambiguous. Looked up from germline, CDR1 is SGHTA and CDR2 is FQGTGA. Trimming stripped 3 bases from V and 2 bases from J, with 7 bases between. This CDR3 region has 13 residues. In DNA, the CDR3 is TGTGCCAGCAGCTTTAATCAGAACTATGGCTACACCTTC. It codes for CASSFNQNYGYTF.

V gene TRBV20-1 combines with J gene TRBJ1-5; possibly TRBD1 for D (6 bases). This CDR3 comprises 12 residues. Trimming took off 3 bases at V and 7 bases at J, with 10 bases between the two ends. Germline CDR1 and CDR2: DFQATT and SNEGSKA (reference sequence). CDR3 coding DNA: TGCAGTGCTAGTGGCGGGGGCCAGCCCCAGCATTTT. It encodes CSASGGGQPQHF.

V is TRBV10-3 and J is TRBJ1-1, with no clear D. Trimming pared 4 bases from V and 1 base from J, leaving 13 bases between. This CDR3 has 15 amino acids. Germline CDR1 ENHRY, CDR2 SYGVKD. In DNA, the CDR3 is TGTGCCATCAGTGGGACCGGGAGTAAGAACACTGAAGCTTTCTTT. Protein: CAISGTGSKNTEAFF.

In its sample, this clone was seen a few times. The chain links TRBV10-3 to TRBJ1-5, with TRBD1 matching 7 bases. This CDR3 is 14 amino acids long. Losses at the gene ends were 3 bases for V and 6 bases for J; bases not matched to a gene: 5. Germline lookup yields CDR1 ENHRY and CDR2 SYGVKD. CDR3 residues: CAISDRQGSQPQHF. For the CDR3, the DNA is TGTGCCATCAGTGACCGACAGGGTAGTCAGCCCCAGCATTTT.

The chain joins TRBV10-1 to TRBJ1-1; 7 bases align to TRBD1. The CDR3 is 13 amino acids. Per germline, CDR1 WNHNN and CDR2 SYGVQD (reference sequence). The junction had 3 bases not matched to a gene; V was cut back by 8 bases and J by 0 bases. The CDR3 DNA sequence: TGCGCCAGCCGACAGGGTCTGAACACTGAAGCTTTCTTT. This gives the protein CASRQGLNTEAFF.

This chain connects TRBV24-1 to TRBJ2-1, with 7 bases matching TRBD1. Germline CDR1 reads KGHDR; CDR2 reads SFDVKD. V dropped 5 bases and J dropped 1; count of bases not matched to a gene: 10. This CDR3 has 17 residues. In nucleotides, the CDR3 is TGTGCCACCAGTGGGACGACAGGGAAGGGGTCCTACAATGAGCAGTTCTTC. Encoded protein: CATSGTTGKGSYNEQFF.

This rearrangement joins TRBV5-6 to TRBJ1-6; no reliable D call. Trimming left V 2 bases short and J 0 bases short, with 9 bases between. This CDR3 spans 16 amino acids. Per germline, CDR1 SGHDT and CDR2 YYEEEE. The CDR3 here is CASSLSKSSYNSPLHF. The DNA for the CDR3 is TGTGCCAGCAGCTTATCGAAGAGCTCCTATAATTCACCCCTCCACTTT.

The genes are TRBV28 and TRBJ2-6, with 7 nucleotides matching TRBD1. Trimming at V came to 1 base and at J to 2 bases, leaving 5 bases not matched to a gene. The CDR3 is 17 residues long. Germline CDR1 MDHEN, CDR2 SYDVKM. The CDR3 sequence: CASSLFTGVAGANVLTF. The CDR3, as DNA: TGTGCCAGCAGTTTATTCACAGGGGTCGCTGGGGCCAACGTCCTGACTTTC.

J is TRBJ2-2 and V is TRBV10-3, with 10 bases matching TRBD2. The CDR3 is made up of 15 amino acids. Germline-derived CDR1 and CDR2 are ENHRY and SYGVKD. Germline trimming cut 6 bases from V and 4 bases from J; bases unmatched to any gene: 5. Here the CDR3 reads CAIRSSGGGTGELFF. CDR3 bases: TGTGCCATCAGGTCTAGCGGGGGTGGCACCGGGGAGCTGTTTTTT.

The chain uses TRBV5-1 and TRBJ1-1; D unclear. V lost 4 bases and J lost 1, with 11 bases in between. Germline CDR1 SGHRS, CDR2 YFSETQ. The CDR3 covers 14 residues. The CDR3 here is CASSGSPGNTEAFF. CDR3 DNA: TGCGCCAGCAGCGGATCCCCAGGGAACACTGAAGCTTTCTTT.

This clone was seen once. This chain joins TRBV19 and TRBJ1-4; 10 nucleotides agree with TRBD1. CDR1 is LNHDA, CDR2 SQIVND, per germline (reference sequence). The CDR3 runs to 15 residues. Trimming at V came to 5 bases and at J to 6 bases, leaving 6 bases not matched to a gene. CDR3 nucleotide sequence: TGTGCCAGTAGTCCACGGACAGGGGGGGATGAAAAACTGTTTTTT. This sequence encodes CASSPRTGGDEKLFF. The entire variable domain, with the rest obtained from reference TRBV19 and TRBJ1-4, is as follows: DGGITQSPKYLFRKEGQNVTLSCEQNLNHDAMYWYRQDPGQGLRLIYYSQIVNDFQKGDIAEGYSVSREKKESFPLTVTSAQKNPTAFYLCASSPRTGGDEKLFFGSGTQLSVL.